This T cell receptor (beta chain) was captured in a study of T cell responses to AZD1222 COVID-19 vaccine. Whole-study findings and limits: The sample set comprised mostly white British donors with more females, and clonal diversity was possibly underestimated.

As to this clone: Its antigen remains unidentified.

The CDR3 is 15 residues long. Germline V CDR1 and CDR2: LGHNA, YNFKEQ. V lost 5 bases to trimming and J lost 5 bases, with 15 bases between them. The protocol was immunoSEQ multiplex PCR, while the TCRdb copy is restricted to in-frame clones and leaves out a portion. The table records 85,000 to 90,000 clones, around 90% of them present only once. V and J are TRBV4-2 and TRBJ1-4, with D possibly matching TRBD1 (5 bases). The sequence came from an adult in good health. Source: peripheral blood, taken on day 0 of MenACWY control vaccination. The CDR3 region has the DNA TGTGCCAGCAGCAAACCGGGACGGCAGAATGAAAAACTGTTTTTT. It specifies CASSKPGRQNEKLFF.